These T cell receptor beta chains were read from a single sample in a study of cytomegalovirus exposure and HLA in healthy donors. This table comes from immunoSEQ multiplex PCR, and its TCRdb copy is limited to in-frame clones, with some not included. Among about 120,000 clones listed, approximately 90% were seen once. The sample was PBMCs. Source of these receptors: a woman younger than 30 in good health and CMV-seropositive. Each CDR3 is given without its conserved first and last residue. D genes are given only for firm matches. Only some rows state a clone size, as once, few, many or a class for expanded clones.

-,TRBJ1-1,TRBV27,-,ASSPTGGALNTEAF
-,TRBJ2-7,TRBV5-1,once,ASSLAVPGYEQY
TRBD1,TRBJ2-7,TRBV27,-,ASSLPGQGYEQY
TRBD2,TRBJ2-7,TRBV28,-,ASRALAGGLRYEQY
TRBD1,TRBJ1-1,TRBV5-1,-,ASSGGQGRAEAF
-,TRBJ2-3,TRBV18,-,ASSPHRSSGTDTQY
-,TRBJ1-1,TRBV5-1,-,ASSLSGTSNTEAF
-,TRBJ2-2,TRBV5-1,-,ASSPDEQGRNTGELF
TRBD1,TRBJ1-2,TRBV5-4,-,ASSYSGTGGSFGYT
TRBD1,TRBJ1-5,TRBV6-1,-,ASSPGGGGQPQH
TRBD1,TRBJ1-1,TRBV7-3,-,ASSLNRGDTEAF
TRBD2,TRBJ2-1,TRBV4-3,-,ASTPGLGFYNEQF
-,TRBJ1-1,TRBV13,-,ASNNQGYNTEAF
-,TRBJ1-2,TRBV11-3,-,ASSLAPERGYGYT
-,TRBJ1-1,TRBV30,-,ASTKQAEAF
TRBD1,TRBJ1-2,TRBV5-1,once,ASSPGQGTGYGYT
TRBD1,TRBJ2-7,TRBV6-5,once,ASSYSTGGIYEQY
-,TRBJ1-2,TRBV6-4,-,ASSLNSDIANYGYT
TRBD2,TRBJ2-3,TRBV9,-,ASSGLAGDTQY
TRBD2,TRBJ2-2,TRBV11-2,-,ASSSFLAGGTGELF
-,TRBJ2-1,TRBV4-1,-,ASSQDQNEQF
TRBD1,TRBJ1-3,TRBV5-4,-,ASSFRDRGRGNTIY
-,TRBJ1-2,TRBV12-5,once,ASGLVPGVNYGYT
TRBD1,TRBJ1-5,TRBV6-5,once,ASRPDRGSNQPQH
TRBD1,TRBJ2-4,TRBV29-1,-,SVGTGGAKNIQY
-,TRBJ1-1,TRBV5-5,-,ASSLAGYSATNTEAF
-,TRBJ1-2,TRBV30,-,AWSVMALDGYT
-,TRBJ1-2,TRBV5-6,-,ASSFWSPRGYT
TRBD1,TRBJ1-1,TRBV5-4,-,ASHNRGMNTEAF
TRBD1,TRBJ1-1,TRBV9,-,ASSVGADRGFWNTEAF
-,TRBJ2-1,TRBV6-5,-,ASSYGGTSSYNEQF
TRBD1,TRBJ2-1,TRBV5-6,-,ASSDDRGSYNEQF
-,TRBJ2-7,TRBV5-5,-,ASSPGGGKVYEQY
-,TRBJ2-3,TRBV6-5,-,ASRSQVTDTQY
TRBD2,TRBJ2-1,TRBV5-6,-,ASSYLSGRSYNEQF
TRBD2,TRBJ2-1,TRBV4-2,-,ASSQDRRVKGLAGLNEQF
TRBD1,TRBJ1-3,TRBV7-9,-,ASSPGQGYGNTIY
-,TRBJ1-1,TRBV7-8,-,ASSLIGGSTEAF
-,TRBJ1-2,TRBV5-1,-,ASSSGGSMYGYT
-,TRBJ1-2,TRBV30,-,AWIRRVYGYT
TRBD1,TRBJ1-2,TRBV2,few,ASSGTGGYGYT
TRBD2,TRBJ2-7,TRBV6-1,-,ASSEAASGRPSQY
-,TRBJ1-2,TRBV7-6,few,ASSLESGSGYT
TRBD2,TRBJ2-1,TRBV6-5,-,ASSLTSGGVNEQF
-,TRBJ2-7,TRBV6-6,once,ASSYSPAGSYEQY
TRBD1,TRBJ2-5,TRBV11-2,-,ASSLVAGGETQY
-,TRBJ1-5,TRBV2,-,ASSGGGTSNQPQH
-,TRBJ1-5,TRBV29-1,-,SVGEGPYQPQH
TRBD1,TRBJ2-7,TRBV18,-,ASSPSSGQGAGEQY
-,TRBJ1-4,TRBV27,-,ASSPPRVSSNEKLF
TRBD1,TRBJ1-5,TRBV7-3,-,ASSARTGELRPQH
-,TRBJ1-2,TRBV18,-,ASSPLAPGDSGYT
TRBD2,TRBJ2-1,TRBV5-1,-,ASSAGTSGNEQF